This T cell receptor (beta chain) was profiled in a study of STAT3 mutations in large granular lymphocyte leukemia. Trimming cost V 3 bases and J 10 bases, with 18 bases left between them. Looked up from germline, CDR1 is MDHEN and CDR2 is SYDVKM. The CDR3 sequence is 15 residues long. This clone was seen a handful of times. Its antigen is unidentified. The protocol was immunoSEQ multiplex PCR, while the TCRdb copy is restricted to in-frame clones and leaves out a portion. The table lists about 4,400 clones, about four fifths of them singletons. The study, taken as a whole, reports: Every T-LGLL patient had at least one immunodominant TCRbeta clonotype.

Material for sequencing was peripheral blood mononuclear cells. The rearrangement uses TRBV28 and TRBJ1-4, with a possible D match to TRBD1 (6 bases). The TCR was taken from a man aged 40-50 years with T-cell large granular lymphocyte leukemia. Some clones in this sample may be carry-over from other donors' samples. The CDR3 coding sequence is TGTGCCAGCAGTTTCTTTCACAGGGCGGTCGGAAAACTGTTTTTT. It is translated as CASSFFHRAVGKLFF.